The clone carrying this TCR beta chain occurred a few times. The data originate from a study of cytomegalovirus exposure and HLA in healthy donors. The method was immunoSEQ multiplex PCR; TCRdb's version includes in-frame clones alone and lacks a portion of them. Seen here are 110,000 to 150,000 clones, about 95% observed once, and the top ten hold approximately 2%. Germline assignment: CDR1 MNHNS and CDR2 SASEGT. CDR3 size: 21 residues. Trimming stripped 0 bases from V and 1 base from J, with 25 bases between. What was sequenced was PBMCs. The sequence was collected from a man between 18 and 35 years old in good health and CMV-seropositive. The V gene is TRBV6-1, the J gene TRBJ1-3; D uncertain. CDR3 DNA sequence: TGTGCCAGCAGTGAAGCGAGTGGGAGGGTAGGAGGGAAAAGATCTGGAAACACCATATATTTT. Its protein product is CASSEASGRVGGKRSGNTIYF.